Shown below are 2 T cell receptor beta chains from a single sample sequenced in a study of spatial heterogeneity in lung cancer. Time point here: blood at routine non-recurrence follow-up after resection. TCRdb re-called the 5' RACE reads with MiXCR, one entry per CDR3 protein. The sample has 40,000 to 45,000 distinct CDR3 sequences, 22% seen once. The sequencing used PBMCs, collected at follow-up. The receptors were gathered from a female donor with early-stage non-small cell lung cancer.

The table lists this clonotype with many counts. V usage is TRBV7-9 and J usage is TRBJ1-3; D not certain. Germline V gene lookup returns CDR1 SEHNR and CDR2 FQNEAQ (reference sequence). Trimming removed 5 bases from V and 3 bases from J, with 14 bases in between. The CDR3 runs to 15 residues. The chain's CDR3 is CASSPRLRIGNTIYF. In DNA form, the CDR3 reads TGTGCCAGCAGCCCAAGACTGAGAATTGGAAACACCATATATTTT.

This clonotype was seen ten or more times. This rearrangement joins TRBV18 to TRBJ1-2; no firm D call. This CDR3 contains 12 residues. CDR1 is KGHSH and CDR2 is LQKENI in the germline V gene. V gave up 5 bases and J gave up 4 bases, with 8 bases separating them. The CDR3 bases are TGTGCCAGCTCAAAGGAAGGCTATGGCTACACCTTC. It codes for CASSKEGYGYTF.